A selection of T cell receptor beta chains follows, all from one sample in a study of beta chain features in type 1 diabetes. Here immunoSEQ multiplex PCR was the method, and the copy in TCRdb shows in-frame clones only, minus some. The data contain under 300,000 clones, 7% to 9% of them singletons. The sample taken for sequencing was central memory CD4+ T cells from blood. The origin of the receptors is a young woman in good health. CDR3s include the opening cysteine and the closing phenylalanine or tryptophan.

v_call cdr3_aa
TRBV6-5 CASSSRGAAGANVLTF
TRBV5-6 CASSFFAGQETQYF
TRBV18 CASSRTGDRNTIYF
TRBV4-2 CASSQGGDSGTEAFF
TRBV2 CASRGTSGSGLSNEQFF
TRBV5-4 CASSYTGGAYGYTF
TRBV6-5 CASRTGGLADTEAFF
TRBV5-4 CASSHRGNEQFF
TRBV7-2 CASSPDRLAGELFF
TRBV2 CASSGRSANYGYTF
TRBV5-1 CASSLGSLPMNTEAFF
TRBV15 CATSRESMWGQPQHF
TRBV4-1 CASSQEFIGRENYNEQFF